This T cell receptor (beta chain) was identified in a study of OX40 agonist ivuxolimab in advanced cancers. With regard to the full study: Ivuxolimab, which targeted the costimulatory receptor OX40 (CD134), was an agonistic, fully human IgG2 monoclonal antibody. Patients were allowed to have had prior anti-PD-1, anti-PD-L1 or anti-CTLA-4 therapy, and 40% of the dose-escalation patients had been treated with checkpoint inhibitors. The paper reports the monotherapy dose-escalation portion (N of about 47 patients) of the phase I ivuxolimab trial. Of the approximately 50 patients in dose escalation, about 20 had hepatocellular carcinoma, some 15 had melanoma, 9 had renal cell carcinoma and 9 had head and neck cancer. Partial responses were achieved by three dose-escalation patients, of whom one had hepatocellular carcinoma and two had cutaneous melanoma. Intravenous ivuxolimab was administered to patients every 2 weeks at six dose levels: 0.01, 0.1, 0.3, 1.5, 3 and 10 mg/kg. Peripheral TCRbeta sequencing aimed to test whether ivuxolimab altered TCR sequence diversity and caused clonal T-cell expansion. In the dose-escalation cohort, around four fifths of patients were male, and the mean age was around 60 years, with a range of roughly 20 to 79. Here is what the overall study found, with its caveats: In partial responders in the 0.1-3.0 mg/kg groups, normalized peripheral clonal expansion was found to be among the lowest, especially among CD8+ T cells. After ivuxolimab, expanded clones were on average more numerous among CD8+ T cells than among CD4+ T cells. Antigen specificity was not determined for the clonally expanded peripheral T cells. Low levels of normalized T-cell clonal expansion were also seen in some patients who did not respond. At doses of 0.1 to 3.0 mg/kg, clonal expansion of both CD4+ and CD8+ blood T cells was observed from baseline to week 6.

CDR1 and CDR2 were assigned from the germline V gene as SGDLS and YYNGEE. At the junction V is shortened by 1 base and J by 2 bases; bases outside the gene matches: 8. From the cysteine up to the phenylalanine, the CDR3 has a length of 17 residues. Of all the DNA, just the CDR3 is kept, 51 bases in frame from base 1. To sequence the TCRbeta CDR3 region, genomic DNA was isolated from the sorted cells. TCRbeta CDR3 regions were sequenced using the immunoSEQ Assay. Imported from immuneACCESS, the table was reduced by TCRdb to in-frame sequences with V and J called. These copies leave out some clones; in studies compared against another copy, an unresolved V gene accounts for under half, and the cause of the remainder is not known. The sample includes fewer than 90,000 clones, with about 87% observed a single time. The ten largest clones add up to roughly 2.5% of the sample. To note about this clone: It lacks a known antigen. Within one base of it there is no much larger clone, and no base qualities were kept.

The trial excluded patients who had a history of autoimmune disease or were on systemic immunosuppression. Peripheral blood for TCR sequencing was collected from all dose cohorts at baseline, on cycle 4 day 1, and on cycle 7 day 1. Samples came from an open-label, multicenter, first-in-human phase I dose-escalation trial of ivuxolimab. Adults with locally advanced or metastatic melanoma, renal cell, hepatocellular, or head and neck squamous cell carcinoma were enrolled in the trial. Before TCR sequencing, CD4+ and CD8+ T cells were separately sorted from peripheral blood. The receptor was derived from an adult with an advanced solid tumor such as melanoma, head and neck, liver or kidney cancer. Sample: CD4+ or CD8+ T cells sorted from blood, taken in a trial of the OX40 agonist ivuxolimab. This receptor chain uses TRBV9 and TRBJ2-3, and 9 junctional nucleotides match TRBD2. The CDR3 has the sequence CASSVYSTSGPTDTQYF. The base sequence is TGTGCCAGCAGCGTATATTCGACTAGCGGACCCACAGATACGCAGTATTTT. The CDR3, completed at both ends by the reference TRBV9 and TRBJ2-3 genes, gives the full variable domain DSGVTQTPKHLITATGQRVTLRCSPRSGDLSVYWYQQSLDQGLQFLIQYYNGEERAKGNILERFSAQQFPDLHSELNLSSLELGDSALYFCASSVYSTSGPTDTQYFGPGTRLTVL.